This TCR beta chain was sequenced during a study of T cell responses to AZD1222 COVID-19 vaccine. Using immunoSEQ multiplex PCR, the repertoire was profiled, and TCRdb retains in-frame clones only, with some absent. Of 120,000 or so clones in the sample, approximately 85% were seen once. V was shortened by 7 bases and J by 7 bases, with 10 bases between the two germline ends. In germline, CDR1 is MNHEY, CDR2 SVGAGI. The CDR3 extends over 12 amino acids. The receptor comes from an adult in good health. The specimen comprised peripheral blood, sampled on day 0 of AZD1222 vaccination. The genes are TRBV6-5 and TRBJ1-4; D ambiguous. Here the CDR3 DNA reads TGTGCCAGCACCCCCGGGTTTGAAAAACTGTTTTTT. Translated: CASTPGFEKLFF.